These 31 T cell receptor beta chains were all obtained from the same sample, sequenced in a study of human versus mouse CDR3 diversity and MHC coevolution. Generated by immunoSEQ multiplex PCR, the TCRdb table keeps only in-frame clones and is missing some. The sample includes about 80,000 clones, 93% of them seen just once. Sample: naive CD4+ T cells from blood. Indicated subset: CD45RO-negative CD62L-positive naive CD4 T cells. Every receptor here comes from a person aged 25 to 75 in good health.

CDR3 residues: CASSLNRGNTEAFF. The CDR3 coding sequence is TGTGCCAGCAGCTTAAACAGGGGGAACACTGAAGCTTTCTTT. The chain employs TRBV11-2 and TRBJ1-1, with 7 bases lining up with TRBD1. There are 14 residues in the CDR3. CDR1 and CDR2 (germline): SGHAT, FQNNGV. V shed 2 bases and J 1 base; nucleotides not matched to a gene: 1.

The chain is built from TRBV4-3 and TRBJ2-2, with a tentative D call TRBD2 (6 bases). This CDR3 comprises 16 residues. Between the trimmed V and J ends, which lost 0 bases and 6 bases, there was a span of 14 bases. Looked up from germline, CDR1 is LGHNA and CDR2 is YSLEER. The CDR3 DNA sequence: TGCGCCAGCAGCCAAGAAAGATTGTGGGAGGCCGGGGAGCTGTTTTTT. Protein product: CASSQERLWEAGELFF.

The table lists this clone with a few counts. The chain uses TRBV19 and TRBJ1-3; unclear D gene. Trimming took 7 bases from V and 3 from J, leaving 10 bases between them. The germline CDR1 and CDR2 sequences are LNHDA and SQIVND (reference sequence). The CDR3 is made up of 13 amino acids. CDR3 coding DNA: TGTGCCAGTACCCCGGGGAGTGGAAACACCATATATTTT. Amino acids: CASTPGSGNTIYF.

Here the CDR3 reads CASSTNRGRITGELFF. CDR3 coding DNA: TGTGCCAGTAGTACCAACAGGGGGCGAATCACCGGGGAGCTGTTTTTT. This chain connects TRBV19 to TRBJ2-2, with 9 positions matching TRBD1. This CDR3 contains 16 residues. Germline V gene lookup returns CDR1 LNHDA and CDR2 SQIVND (reference sequence). V trimming: 4 bases; J trimming: 4 bases; junction bases outside the gene matches: 7.

This chain uses TRBV11-3 with TRBJ2-1; weak D call: TRBD2 (5 bases). Trimming stripped 3 bases from V and 0 bases from J, with 9 bases between. CDR1 is SGHNT, CDR2 YENEEA, per germline. This CDR3 contains 15 residues. As DNA, the CDR3 is TGTGCCAGCAGCTTGGACTCCTCCTCCTACAATGAGCAGTTCTTC. It translates to CASSLDSSSYNEQFF.

The CDR3 loop reads CAWSSPAGAGLNTEAFF. In nucleotides, the CDR3 is TGTGCCTGGAGTTCCCCTGCGGGGGCGGGCTTGAACACTGAAGCTTTCTTT. The chain joins TRBV30 to TRBJ1-1; D perhaps matches TRBD1 (6 bases). Germline CDR1 is GTSNPN and CDR2 is SVGIG (reference sequence). The CDR3 runs 17 residues. Trimming took 2 bases from V and 0 from J, leaving 19 bases between them. Variable domain in full (rest from reference TRBV30 and TRBJ1-1): SQTIHQWPATLVQPVGSPLSLECTVEGTSNPNLYWYRQAAGRGLQLLFYSVGIGQISSEVPQNLSASRPQDRQFILSSKKLLLSDSGFYLCAWSSPAGAGLNTEAFFGQGTRLTVV.

This clone was recorded only once. CDR3 in amino acids: CAWSVGGGTGELFF. CDR3 coding DNA: TGTGCCTGGAGTGTCGGGGGGGGCACCGGGGAGCTGTTTTTT. This chain connects TRBV30 to TRBJ2-2; 8 nucleotides line up with TRBD2. Unmatched junction bases numbered 1, after V lost 0 bases and J lost 4 bases. Looked up from germline, CDR1 is GTSNPN and CDR2 is SVGIG (reference sequence). The CDR3 runs to 14 residues.

The V and J genes are TRBV2 and TRBJ2-3; no reliable D call. This CDR3 region has 13 residues. Germline V gene sequence: CDR1 SNHLY, CDR2 FYNNEI. V dropped 4 bases and J dropped 2 bases, with 7 bases sitting between them. The CDR3 sequence: CASSVALTDTQYF. As DNA, the CDR3 is TGTGCCAGCAGTGTCGCACTCACAGATACGCAGTATTTT.

The V call is TRBV5-4, the J call TRBJ1-1, with no clear D. V gave up 0 bases and J gave up 11 bases, with 17 bases separating them. Germline assignment: CDR1 SGHNT and CDR2 YYREEE (reference sequence). The CDR3 consists of 14 residues. The CDR3 reads CASSLEDPRSAAFF. The DNA for the CDR3 is TGTGCCAGCAGCTTGGAAGACCCCCGTAGCGCCGCTTTCTTT.

V and J are TRBV6-1 and TRBJ2-7; 7 positions match TRBD1. Germline V gene lookup returns CDR1 MNHNS and CDR2 SASEGT. Trimming took 1 base from V and 5 from J; bases not matched to a gene: 11. There are 16 residues in the CDR3. DNA of the CDR3: TGTGCCAGCAGTGAAGGGGGAAGACAGGGATGGGACGAGCAGTACTTC. Protein: CASSEGGRQGWDEQYF.

This chain joins TRBV6-5 and TRBJ1-1, with D maybe TRBD1 (5 bases). Trimming cost V 6 bases and J 5 bases, with 19 bases left between them. The CDR3 spans 15 residues. Per the germline V gene, CDR1 is MNHEY and CDR2 is SVGAGI. This CDR3 reads CASSNPQAGRTEAFF. As DNA, the CDR3 is TGTGCCAGCAGCAACCCCCAGGCAGGGAGGACTGAAGCTTTCTTT.

This sequence joins TRBV7-2 and TRBJ1-1; weak D call: TRBD1 (6 bases). V lost 0 bases and J lost 9, with 8 bases in between. This CDR3 is 12 amino acids long. Germline V gene sequence: CDR1 SGHTA, CDR2 FQGNSA. CDR3 residues: CASSLAGGKAFF. In DNA form, the CDR3 reads TGTGCCAGCAGCTTAGCTGGGGGCAAAGCTTTCTTT.

This clone has just one count. The chain uses TRBV10-1 and TRBJ2-7, with 9 bases that match TRBD2. Germline CDR1 reads WNHNN; CDR2 reads SYGVQD (reference sequence). CDR3 length: 14 amino acids. Germline trimming cut 7 bases from V and 7 bases from J; bases unmatched to any gene: 11. CDR3 coding DNA: TGCGCCAGCAAAAGGCGGGAGGGCCTGTGTGAGCAGTACTTC. Translation gives CASKRREGLCEQYF.

The chain employs TRBV5-1 and TRBJ2-7; TRBD1 agrees at 9 bases. CDR1 SGHRS and CDR2 YFSETQ come from the germline V gene. The CDR3 runs to 15 residues. V was pared by 2 bases and J by 4 bases, with 7 bases of the junction left unmatched. The CDR3 sequence is CASSLRDREVYEQYF. CDR3 coding DNA: TGCGCCAGCAGCTTAAGGGACAGGGAAGTATACGAGCAGTACTTC.

This chain links TRBV7-2 with TRBJ1-6; D unclear. The CDR3 length is 15 residues. Trimming stripped 2 bases from V and 4 bases from J, with 9 bases between. CDR1 is SGHTA, CDR2 FQGNSA, per germline. Here the CDR3 reads CASSLSAGYNSPLHF. The CDR3 DNA reads as TGTGCCAGCAGCTTATCCGCAGGATATAATTCACCCCTCCACTTT. The variable domain in full, completed from reference TRBV7-2 and TRBJ1-6, reads GAGVSQSPSNKVTEKGKDVELRCDPISGHTALYWYRQSLGQGLEFLIYFQGNSAPDKSGLPSDRFSAERTGGSVSTLTIQRTQQEDSAVYLCASSLSAGYNSPLHFGNGTRLTVT.

The chain joins TRBV19 to TRBJ1-6; TRBD1 might be the D (6 bases). This CDR3 spans 16 amino acids. V gave up 4 bases and J gave up 6 bases, with 16 bases separating them. Germline CDR1 and CDR2: LNHDA and SQIVND (reference sequence). This chain's CDR3 is CASSTLGGRGNSPLHF. The DNA for the CDR3 is TGTGCCAGTAGTACCCTAGGGGGACGGGGTAATTCACCCCTCCACTTT.

The chain links TRBV5-1 to TRBJ2-1; possibly TRBD1 for D (5 bases). CDR1 is SGHRS and CDR2 is YFSETQ in the germline V gene. The CDR3 length is 13 residues. V was trimmed by 6 bases and J by 2 bases, leaving 9 bases between them. The CDR3 DNA reads TGCGCCAGCACCAAGGACACCTACAATGAGCAGTTCTTC. Its protein is CASTKDTYNEQFF.

V and J are TRBV18 and TRBJ1-1; no clear D gene. CDR1 and CDR2 from the germline V gene are KGHSH and LQKENI. V lost 1 base, J lost 1 base, and 7 bases lay in between. The CDR3 is made up of 14 amino acids. The CDR3 region is CASSPQQENTEAFF. The DNA for the CDR3 is TGTGCCAGCTCACCACAGCAGGAGAACACTGAAGCTTTCTTT.

Turning to this clone: Other nucleotide sequences from this sample produce the same CDR3. The chain uses TRBV18 and TRBJ1-3; no firm D call. The germline V and J ends were trimmed by 6 bases and 0 bases, with 15 bases remaining between them. The CDR3 totals 16 residues. Looked up from germline, CDR1 is KGHSH and CDR2 is LQKENI. The CDR3, as DNA: TGTGCCAGCTCCCCCCCGGGTCGAGCCTCTGGAAACACCATATATTTT. This sequence encodes CASSPPGRASGNTIYF.

The DNA of the CDR3 is TGTGCCAGCAGCCCGACAGGGGAAAGGAATCAGCCCCAGCATTTT. This gives the protein CASSPTGERNQPQHF. The gene calls are TRBV6-5 and TRBJ1-5; 8 bases match TRBD1. Germline CDR1 MNHEY, CDR2 SVGAGI. With V trimmed by 6 bases and J by 4 bases, 8 bases remained unmatched. The CDR3 is made up of 15 amino acids.

This clone showed up just a few times. This chain joins TRBV5-1 and TRBJ1-2, with 10 bases that match TRBD1. Germline CDR1 SGHRS, CDR2 YFSETQ. Germline trimming cut 5 bases from V and 4 bases from J; bases unmatched to any gene: 11. The length of the CDR3 is 16 residues. CDR3 DNA sequence: TGCGCCAGCAGACTGGGGACAGGGGAGAAACTCTATGGCTACACCTTC. Translated, it gives CASRLGTGEKLYGYTF.

The chain joins TRBV27 to TRBJ1-5; D gene unclear. From germline, CDR1 is MNHEY and CDR2 SMNVEV (reference sequence). The CDR3 totals 16 residues. V lost 2 bases to trimming and J lost 4 bases, with 15 bases between them. In DNA, the CDR3 is TGTGCCAGCAGTTTAACCGCCAGGCCGGGGAATCAGCCCCAGCATTTT. Residues: CASSLTARPGNQPQHF.

The chain carries TRBV30 and TRBJ1-2; 8 nucleotides match TRBD1. This CDR3 has 14 residues. In germline, CDR1 is GTSNPN, CDR2 SVGIG (reference sequence). Losses at the gene ends were 0 bases for V and 7 bases for J; bases not matched to a gene: 7. CDR3 loop: CAWSVPAGTGGYTF. DNA for the CDR3: TGTGCCTGGAGTGTACCCGCAGGGACAGGTGGCTACACCTTC.

The DNA of the CDR3 is TGTGCCAGTAGGGTTAGGGGGCAGACCTACAATGAGCAGTTCTTC. Amino acid sequence: CASRVRGQTYNEQFF. The chain recombines TRBV19 with TRBJ2-1; 7 bases match TRBD1. The CDR3 has 15 amino acids. Germline CDR1 is LNHDA and CDR2 is SQIVND (reference sequence). V lost 6 bases, J lost 2 bases, and 7 bases stayed unmatched. The variable domain in full, completed from reference TRBV19 and TRBJ2-1, reads DGGITQSPKYLFRKEGQNVTLSCEQNLNHDAMYWYRQDPGQGLRLIYYSQIVNDFQKGDIAEGYSVSREKKESFPLTVTSAQKNPTAFYLCASRVRGQTYNEQFFGPGTRLTVL.

Here the CDR3 DNA reads TGCGCCAGCAGCTCTCATGGGCAGGGGAACACTGAAGCTTTCTTT. Protein: CASSSHGQGNTEAFF. The chain couples TRBV5-1 to TRBJ1-1; TRBD1 is a possible D gene (5 bases). Trimming pared 3 bases from V and 1 base from J, leaving 13 bases between. CDR3 length: 15 residues. CDR1 is SGHRS and CDR2 is YFSETQ in the germline V gene. The full variable domain, with the rest looked up from reference TRBV5-1 and TRBJ1-1, is KAGVTQTPRYLIKTRGQQVTLSCSPISGHRSVSWYQQTPGQGLQFLFEYFSETQRNKGNFPGRFSGRQFSNSRSEMNVSTLELGDSALYLCASSSHGQGNTEAFFGQGTRLTVV.

V and J are TRBV2 and TRBJ1-2; TRBD1 matches at 9 bases. The CDR3 totals 15 residues. The ends lost 4 bases at V and 2 bases at J; junction bases unmatched: 5. Germline V CDR1 and CDR2: SNHLY, FYNNEI. The CDR3 loop reads CASSGTGTGNYGYTF. For the CDR3, the DNA is TGTGCCAGCAGTGGAACCGGGACAGGGAACTATGGCTACACCTTC.

The rearrangement links TRBV28 to TRBJ2-5; maybe TRBD2 (6 bases). Germline CDR1 and CDR2: MDHEN and SYDVKM. Trimming shortened V by 5 bases and J by 2 bases, and 12 bases separated the two germline ends. This CDR3 has 14 amino acids. The chain's CDR3 is CASSTPSVQETQYF. In DNA form, the CDR3 reads TGTGCCAGCAGTACCCCTAGCGTACAAGAGACCCAGTACTTC.

V gene TRBV27 combines with J gene TRBJ1-1; TRBD1 matches 10 bases. The V gene's germline CDR1 is MNHEY and CDR2 SMNVEV (reference sequence). This CDR3 is 18 amino acids long. After removal of 2 bases from V and 4 bases from J, the junction contained 13 bases not matched to a gene. The CDR3 nucleotides are TGTGCCAGCAGTTTAGGATGGGACAGGGGACGGAGGGTCACTGAAGCTTTCTTT. It codes for CASSLGWDRGRRVTEAFF.

The rearrangement uses TRBV19 and TRBJ2-3; D is unclear. V lost 5 bases, J lost 4 bases, and 10 bases lay in between. Germline CDR1 reads LNHDA; CDR2 reads SQIVND (reference sequence). The CDR3 consists of 13 residues. The CDR3 DNA follows: TGTGCCAGTAGTGGTACAGTGCCAGATACGCAGTATTTT. It translates to CASSGTVPDTQYF.

The chain carries TRBV4-3 and TRBJ1-4; D not certain. Trimming shortened V by 1 base and J by 11 bases, and 8 bases separated the two germline ends. The CDR3 is made up of 12 amino acids. Germline CDR1 is LGHNA and CDR2 is YSLEER. Here the CDR3 reads CASSQAAGKLFF. The CDR3 nucleotides read TGCGCCAGCAGCCAAGCCGCGGGTAAACTGTTTTTT.

Here the CDR3 reads CSVGVAGGEQFF. The DNA of the CDR3 is TGCAGCGTTGGGGTAGCGGGGGGTGAGCAGTTCTTC. This rearrangement joins TRBV29-1 to TRBJ2-1, with 10 bases that match TRBD2. This CDR3 region has 12 residues. V was clipped by 4 bases and J by 9 bases; unmatched bases: 3. CDR1 is SQVTM, CDR2 ANQGSEA, per germline.